This record concerns one T cell receptor (beta chain) sequence. What this receptor recognizes is not known. No base qualities exist here, and no much larger clone lies one base off it. In the paper's terms, the treatment or condition label means: roughly 10-day PBMC culture with coronavirus spike peptide pools or control peptides (ViraFEST assay). The ViraFEST assay, used in the study, expanded antigen-specific T cells with peptide pools and then identified the expanded clonotypes through TCR sequencing. The convalescent patients' positive SARS-CoV-2 PCR tests fell between March and December 2020, which was before the Alpha, Beta and Delta variants emerged in the United States. Approximately 1.8 million PBMCs per well were cultured in IMDM with 5% human AB serum and roughly 9.3 IU/ml IL-2, plus 10 ug/ml peptide pools. On days 3 and 7, half of the culture medium was replaced with fresh IL-2-containing medium. After more than 8 days of culture, CD4+ T cells were isolated by negative selection using the EasySep CD4+ T cell isolation kit. Ficoll-Paque Plus gradient centrifugation was used to isolate PBMCs from whole blood, and the isolated PBMCs were then either used fresh or cryopreserved at -140C. In general, triplicate wells were set up for every culture condition.

CDR1 and CDR2 are read off the germline V gene (reference sequence) as DFQATT and SNEGSKA. At the junction V is shortened by 6 bases and J by 2 bases, with 10 bases in between. From the cysteine through the phenylalanine, the CDR3 covers 12 amino acids. Of the read, only the CDR3 DNA is kept; its 36 bases are in frame from base 1. The library was built by means of PCR. DNA from cultured CD4+ T cells underwent TCR sequencing with the Oncomine TCR Beta short-read assay at the Johns Hopkins FTIC core. The QIAamp micro DNA kit was used to extract genomic DNA from the cultured CD4+ T cells. Oncomine TCR Beta libraries made from cultured CD4+ T cells were pooled using unique dual indexes and sequenced on an Illumina iSeq 100. In the original analysis: Non-productive sequences were removed, and CDR3s that did not start with C, did not end with F or W, or were shorter than 7 amino acids were discarded. The MANAFEST web application identified antigen-specific clonotypes by comparing peptide-stimulated wells against reference wells and other culture wells. An FDR below 0.05, an odds ratio above 5, and a productive frequency above 0.1% in at least two of three replicate wells were required for clones to be considered positive. Clonotypes that were significantly expanded in both SARS-CoV-2 spike wells and at least one common cold coronavirus spike condition were defined as cross-reactive. Levenshtein distances (stringdist) and unrooted phylogenetic trees (ape) in R version 3.6.1 were used to assess CDR3 homology. The public reads were quality trimmed at Q25 with fastp and then assembled into clones with MiXCR by TCRdb, keeping productive beta chains. Rows merge per CDR3 protein into single entries with the most common DNA and genes. The V and J calls shown here were made by TCRdb, not taken from the authors' results. The sample data list about 13,000 distinct CDR3 sequences, and roughly a third of these were observed just once. 9% to 14% of the sample rests with the top ten.

This specimen comes from a study of vaccination and CD4 T cells after COVID-19 (dated by TCRdb to the early 2020s). Describing the broader study: SARS-CoV-2 positivity had been established in the convalescent patients by nasal swab PCR, and mild disease was recorded in several of these patients and severe disease in one. In the convalescent cohort there were six males and four females, among whom were two Hispanic individuals, seven Caucasians, two Asians and one multiracial person. Each participant got two doses of either the Pfizer-BioNTech BNT162b2 vaccine (n=8) or the Moderna mRNA-1273 vaccine (n=2). Post-COVID blood samples from convalescent patients were collected a median of approximately 100 days after diagnosis, with a range of about 35 to 180 days. Post-vaccine blood samples were taken a median of about 72 days after the second vaccine dose, with a range of about 12 to 250 days. Overlapping spike peptide pools from SARS-CoV-2 and from the common cold coronaviruses HCoV-NL63, HCoV-OC43 and HCoV-229E were used as culture stimuli. In control cultures, a CEFX viral epitope pool was used as positive control, an HIV-1 Nef peptide pool was used as negative control, or no peptide was added. In 10 COVID-19 convalescent patients and a handful of infection-naive healthy vaccine recipients, the spike-specific CD4+ TCR repertoire before mRNA vaccination was compared with the repertoire after mRNA vaccination.

Results and caveats for the whole study, not just this receptor: Nearly all vaccine-specific clones in convalescent patients (304 of 307) were mono-reactive for SARS-CoV-2 spike rather than cross-reactive with common cold coronaviruses. The median count of SARS-CoV-2-reactive clonotypes went up from approximately 20 after infection to a few dozen after vaccination, although the change was not significant. Only a relatively small number of convalescent patients were included in the study, and early timepoints following natural infection were not analyzed. Among the post-vaccine SARS-CoV-2-reactive clones in convalescent patients, a median about 89% showed up only after vaccination, which suggests vaccine-specific priming.

The sequencing sample was made of CD4+ T cells from blood, cultured in vitro. The chain links TRBV20-1 with TRBJ2-5; TRBD2 is perhaps the D gene, given 5 matching bases. The source of this sequence is a human donor who had recovered from COVID-19. The nucleotide sequence reads as follows: TGCAGTGCCGCCTGGGAGCAAGAGACCCAGTACTTC. Translation gives CSAAWEQETQYF.